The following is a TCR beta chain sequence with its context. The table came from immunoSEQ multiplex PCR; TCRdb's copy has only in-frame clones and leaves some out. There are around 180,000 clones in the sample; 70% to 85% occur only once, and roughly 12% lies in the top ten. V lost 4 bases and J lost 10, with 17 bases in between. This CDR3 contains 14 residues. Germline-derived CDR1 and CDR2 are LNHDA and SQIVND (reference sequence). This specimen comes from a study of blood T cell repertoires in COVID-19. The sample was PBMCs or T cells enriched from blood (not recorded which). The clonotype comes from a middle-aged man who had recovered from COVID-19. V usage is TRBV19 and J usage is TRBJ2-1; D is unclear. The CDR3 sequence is CASSRPGSSLEQFF. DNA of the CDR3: TGTGCCAGTAGTAGGCCCGGGTCTTCCTTGGAGCAGTTCTTC.